Listed below are T cell receptor beta chains from one sample, sequenced in a study of glioma-infiltrating T cells after dendritic cell vaccination. TCRdb keeps only in-frame clones here, not all; method: immunoSEQ multiplex PCR. Of about 87,000 clones in the sample, about four fifths are singletons; the top ten hold 6% to 8.5%. The sample was blood, taken after dendritic cell vaccination. These receptor sequences come from a human donor with glioblastoma. Both conserved end residues are part of each CDR3. The D gene is left open where the match is weak. Expanded clones are given a class, and other clones once, few, many or no size at all.

TRBD2	.	TRBV5-1	TRBJ2-3	TGCGCCAGCAGCTTGGATGGCGGGGGGGCCGGGGATACGCAGTATTTT	CASSLDGGGAGDTQYF
TRBD1	.	TRBV19	TRBJ1-2	TGTGCCAGTAGTTCTCGGACAGGGAGGGACCGTAACTATGGCTACACCTTC	CASSSRTGRDRNYGYTF
TRBD1	.	TRBV2	TRBJ1-5	TGTGCCAGCAGTGAACGCGCGTATACAGGGGGTGCAAATCAGCCCCAGCATTTT	CASSERAYTGGANQPQHF
TRBD2	.	TRBV5-4	TRBJ2-5	TGTGCCAGCAGCCCGACTATAGCGGGGGGCGGAGAGACCCAGTACTTC	CASSPTIAGGGETQYF
TRBD2	.	TRBV5-4	TRBJ2-2	TGTGCCAGCAGCACCCGGACTAGCGGTAACACCGGGGAGCTGTTTTTT	CASSTRTSGNTGELFF
.	few	TRBV7-3	TRBJ2-1	TGTGCCAGCAGCTTAACGTTTAAGGGAGTAGGCGATGAGCAGTTCTTC	CASSLTFKGVGDEQFF
TRBD1	.	TRBV6-5	TRBJ1-5	TGTGCCAGCAGTCGGACAGGGGGTCTGCAGCCCCAGCATTTT	CASSRTGGLQPQHF
TRBD1	few	TRBV6-5	TRBJ1-2	TGTGCCAGCAGATGGGACAGGAACTATGGCTACACCTTC	CASRWDRNYGYTF
.	.	TRBV5-6	TRBJ2-2	TGTGCCAGCAGCCCCCAAATGAACACCGGGGAGCTGTTTTTT	CASSPQMNTGELFF
.	.	TRBV27	TRBJ1-2	TGTGCCAGCTCCCCGCAGGATGGCTATGGCTACACCTTC	CASSPQDGYGYTF
.	.	TRBV5-6	TRBJ1-1	TGTGCCAGCAGCTTACCATACAGCCACACTGAAGCTTTCTTT	CASSLPYSHTEAFF
.	.	TRBV7-3	TRBJ2-1	TGTGCCAGCAGCTTGTCGGTCGACAATGAGCAGTTCTTC	CASSLSVDNEQFF
.	.	TRBV28	TRBJ1-2	TGTGCCAGCAGACCCAGCCCCTCGACAGGAGGTCTTGGTGGCTACACCTTC	CASRPSPSTGGLGGYTF
.	.	TRBV6-5	TRBJ1-2	TGTGCCAGCAGTTACTCGAAGGGGGGGGGCTACACCTTC	CASSYSKGGGYTF
TRBD1	.	TRBV2	TRBJ2-5	TGTGCCAGCAGGCACCTAGGACAGGGCCTCCAAGAGACCCAGTACTTC	CASRHLGQGLQETQYF
TRBD1	.	TRBV5-1	TRBJ2-7	TGCGCCAGCAGCTTGGCGGGACAGTCCTACGAGCAGTACTTC	CASSLAGQSYEQYF
TRBD1	once	TRBV2	TRBJ1-1	TGTGCCAGCAGTCAGGGACAGGGGGCCTCACAGAACACTGAAGCTTTCTTT	CASSQGQGASQNTEAFF
.	few	TRBV5-4	TRBJ1-1	TGTGCCAGCAGCTTGGGACAGCCTCTGAACACTGAAGCTTTCTTT	CASSLGQPLNTEAFF
.	once	TRBV6-6	TRBJ2-2	TGTGCCAGCAGTTACGGCAGGGAGGAGGACACCGGGGAGCTGTTTTTT	CASSYGREEDTGELFF
TRBD1	.	TRBV7-8	TRBJ1-6	TGTGCCAGCAGCCCTTCAACAGGGGCTCATAATTCACCCCTCCACTTT	CASSPSTGAHNSPLHF
TRBD2	once	TRBV2	TRBJ2-7	TGTGCCAGCAGTTCCGGGACTAGTTCTCACGAGCAGTACTTC	CASSSGTSSHEQYF
TRBD1	.	TRBV6-1	TRBJ2-3	TGTGCCAGCATCCCGGACAGGGCAAGCACAGATACGCAGTATTTT	CASIPDRASTDTQYF